These 10 T cell receptor beta chains were all obtained from the same sample, sequenced in a study of OX40 agonist ivuxolimab in advanced cancers. The method was the immunoSEQ multiplex PCR assay. The clones in this table, taken by TCRdb from immuneACCESS, are in-frame only. Not every clone is retained; where verified, under half of the shortfall comes from an unresolved V gene, and the cause of the rest is unknown. Across this sample there are approximately 99,000 clones, with around 85% seen only once. Of the sample, roughly 5.5% is held by the ten largest clones. This specimen consisted of CD4+ or CD8+ T cells sorted from blood, obtained in a trial of the OX40 agonist ivuxolimab. Every receptor here comes from an adult with an advanced solid tumor such as melanoma, head and neck, liver or kidney cancer.

The V call is TRBV2, the J call TRBJ2-2; 7 nucleotides line up with TRBD1. Trimming took 10 bases from V and 6 from J; bases not matched to a gene: 5. The CDR3 is 12 amino acids. Germline assignment: CDR1 SNHLY and CDR2 FYNNEI. The CDR3, as DNA: TGTGCCACCCAGGACAGGTCCGGGGAGCTGTTTTTT. Its protein product is CATQDRSGELFF.

This chain uses TRBV4-1 with TRBJ2-2; D is perhaps TRBD1 (6 bases). V lost 4 bases and J 3 bases, leaving 18 bases between the germline ends. Germline CDR1 MGHRA, CDR2 YSYEKL. The CDR3 spans 17 residues. The CDR3 sequence is CASSPGQQGPYTGELFF. The CDR3 DNA reads TGCGCCAGCAGCCCTGGGCAACAGGGACCGTACACCGGGGAGCTGTTTTTT.

A remark on this clone: The same CDR3 also results from other DNA sequences found in this sample. V is TRBV5-1 and J is TRBJ1-6, with D uncertain. Between the trimmed V and J ends, which lost 1 base and 7 bases, there was a span of 9 bases. Germline values: CDR1 SGHRS, CDR2 YFSETQ. The CDR3 extends over 14 amino acids. CDR3 loop: CASSLMGMNSPLHF. CDR3 coding DNA: TGCGCCAGCAGCTTGATGGGGATGAATTCACCCCTCCACTTT.

The V call is TRBV7-2, the J call TRBJ2-5, with D possibly being TRBD2 (6 bases). Trimming removed 5 bases from V and 2 bases from J, with 15 bases in between. The germline CDR1 and CDR2 sequences are SGHTA and FQGNSA. The CDR3 has 15 residues. The CDR3 DNA reads TGTGCCAGCAGCCCCCGATCCGGGGGACAAGAGACCCAGTACTTC. Its translation: CASSPRSGGQETQYF.

This clone was seen a single time. The chain links TRBV6-5 to TRBJ2-5; TRBD1 matches at 7 bases. Germline loops: CDR1 MNHEY, CDR2 SVGAGI. Losses at the gene ends were 0 bases for V and 7 bases for J; bases not matched to a gene: 8. CDR3 length equals 15 residues. The DNA for the CDR3 is TGTGCCAGCAGTTACTCGACTCGGGACAGTGGGACCCAGTACTTC. Residues: CASSYSTRDSGTQYF.

To note about this clone: At the DNA level, this CDR3 is encoded by other sequences in the same sample as well. This rearrangement joins TRBV6-5 to TRBJ1-1; no definite D call. The CDR3 length is 14 residues. The V end lost 0 bases, the J end lost 2 bases, and 7 bases lay between the germline ends. CDR1 and CDR2 (germline): MNHEY, SVGAGI. CDR3 coding DNA: TGTGCCAGCAGTTACTCGGGAGGTAACACTGAAGCTTTCTTT. This codes for CASSYSGGNTEAFF.

This clone was seen only once. The chain links TRBV5-1 to TRBJ2-3, with D unclear. V was clipped by 2 bases and J by 3 bases, with 13 bases between them. Germline V gene lookup returns CDR1 SGHRS and CDR2 YFSETQ. The length of the CDR3 is 15 residues. In DNA form, the CDR3 reads TGCGCCAGCAGCTTACAAGGGCTTGAGACAGATACGCAGTATTTT. As protein: CASSLQGLETDTQYF.

CDR3 nucleotide sequence: TGTGCCAGCAGTGTAAGGATACTAGCGGGGGGGATTTTGTATGAGCAGTTCTTC. It encodes CASSVRILAGGILYEQFF. The chain couples TRBV6-1 to TRBJ2-1; 13 nucleotides align to TRBD2. Looked up from germline, CDR1 is MNHNS and CDR2 is SASEGT. CDR3 length equals 18 residues. With V trimmed by 4 bases and J by 8 bases, 14 bases remained unmatched.

This clone appeared a few times. This chain uses TRBV4-1 with TRBJ2-5; 9 bases are a match to TRBD1. Germline assignment: CDR1 MGHRA and CDR2 YSYEKL. V shed 3 bases, J shed 1 base, and the junction held 6 bases outside the gene matches. CDR3 size: 16 residues. The DNA for the CDR3 is TGCGCCAGCAGCCAGTCGGGGGACAGGGTCCAAGAGACCCAGTACTTC. This translates into CASSQSGDRVQETQYF.

V and J are TRBV5-1 and TRBJ2-5, with D possibly being TRBD2 (5 bases). The CDR3 has 14 amino acids. CDR1 SGHRS and CDR2 YFSETQ come from the germline V gene. The V end lost 3 bases, the J end lost 0 bases, and 9 bases lay between the germline ends. The CDR3 protein is CASSSTGYQETQYF. The CDR3 DNA reads TGCGCCAGCAGCTCGACGGGGTACCAAGAGACCCAGTACTTC.